This TCR beta chain was obtained from a study of blood T cell repertoires in COVID-19. This CDR3 spans 13 amino acids. Germline values: CDR1 KGHSH, CDR2 LQKENI. The V end was cut by 3 bases, the J end by 3 bases, with 9 bases between. Authors' analysis steps: Estimates of nucleated cell counts were drawn from the amplification of reference gene primers. Sequenced by immunoSEQ multiplex PCR; TCRdb stores in-frame clones only, minus some. D and trimming were read from the DNA, whereas the V and J calls and clone size are those reported in that table. Of around 190,000 clones listed, approximately 84% are singletons.

The sample was peripheral blood. The receptor's source is a human donor in a cohort sampled during active COVID-19. The rearrangement links TRBV18 to TRBJ2-7; D is undetermined. In DNA, the CDR3 is TGTGCCAGCTCACCCGGGTCCAACTACGAGCAGTACTTC. Translated, it gives CASSPGSNYEQYF.